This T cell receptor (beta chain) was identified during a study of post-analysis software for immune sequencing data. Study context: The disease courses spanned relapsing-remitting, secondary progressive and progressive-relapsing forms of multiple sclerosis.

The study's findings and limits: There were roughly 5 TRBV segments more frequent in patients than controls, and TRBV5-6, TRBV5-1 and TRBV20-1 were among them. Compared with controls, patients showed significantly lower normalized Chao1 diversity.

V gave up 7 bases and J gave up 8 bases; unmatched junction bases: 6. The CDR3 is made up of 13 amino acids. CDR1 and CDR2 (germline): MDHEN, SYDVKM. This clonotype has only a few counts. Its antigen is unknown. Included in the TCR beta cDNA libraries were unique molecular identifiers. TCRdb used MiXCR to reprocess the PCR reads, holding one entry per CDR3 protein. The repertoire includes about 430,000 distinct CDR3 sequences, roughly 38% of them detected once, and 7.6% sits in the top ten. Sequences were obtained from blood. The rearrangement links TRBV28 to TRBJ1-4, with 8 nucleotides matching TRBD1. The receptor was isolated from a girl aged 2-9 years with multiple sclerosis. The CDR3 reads CASKQGAEEKLFF. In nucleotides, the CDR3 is TGTGCCAGCAAGCAGGGGGCAGAGGAAAAACTGTTTTTT. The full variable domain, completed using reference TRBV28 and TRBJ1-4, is DVKVTQSSRYLVKRTGEKVFLECVQDMDHENMFWYRQDPGLGLRLIYFSYDVKMKEKGDIPEGYSVSREKKERFSLILESASTNQTSMYLCASKQGAEEKLFFGSGTQLSVL.